Listed below are T cell receptor beta chains from one sample, sequenced in a study of T-cell reconstitution after alpha-beta-depleted transplantation in children. TCRdb called the PCR reads again in MiXCR, with one record for every CDR3 protein. Here the sample spans around 700,000 distinct CDR3 sequences, less than 15% being singletons. Material: PBMCs, obtained before TCRalphabeta/CD19-depleted stem cell transplant. These receptors came from a girl aged 2 to 10 with congenital amegakaryocytic thrombocytopenia, due to receive a stem cell transplant. Both conserved end residues are part of each CDR3. A D gene is named only where the DNA matches it firmly. Not all rows give a size; the values are once, few, many and, for expanded clones, a class.

TRBJ2-3,TRBD2,many,TRBV5-1,CASSLYRLALDTQYF,TGCGCCAGCAGCTTGTACCGACTAGCGCTGGATACGCAGTATTTT
TRBJ1-2,-,-,TRBV7-9,CASSSALGDYGYTF,TGTGCCAGCAGCTCAGCGTTGGGAGACTATGGCTACACCTTC
TRBJ2-1,TRBD2,many,TRBV18,CASSWTSGRAWNEQFF,TGTGCCAGCTCATGGACTAGCGGGAGGGCCTGGAATGAGCAGTTCTTC
TRBJ2-1,TRBD2,many,TRBV2,CASSPGTSGTVSYNEQFF,TGTGCCAGCAGCCCCGGGACTAGCGGGACGGTATCCTACAATGAGCAGTTCTTC
TRBJ2-1,-,many,TRBV12-3/TRBV12-4,CASSFLYVEQFF,TGTGCCAGCAGTTTCTTATATGTTGAGCAGTTCTTC
TRBJ2-7,TRBD1,once,TRBV5-1,CACSFGTGALYEQYF,TGCGCCTGCAGCTTCGGGACAGGGGCACTCTACGAGCAGTACTTC
TRBJ1-2,-,many,TRBV14,CASSQDRGSGYTF,TGTGCCAGCAGCCAAGATAGGGGCTCTGGCTACACCTTC
TRBJ1-2,-,few,TRBV28,CASKPDHPDYGYTF,TGTGCCAGCAAACCCGACCATCCGGACTATGGCTACACCTTC
TRBJ2-2,-,many,TRBV29-1,CSVGLSGTGELFF,TGCAGCGTGGGGCTCTCGGGCACCGGGGAGCTGTTTTTT
TRBJ2-3,TRBD2,many,TRBV29-1,CSVEGLLAGADTQYF,TGCAGCGTTGAAGGGTTGCTAGCGGGAGCAGATACGCAGTATTTT
TRBJ2-3,-,-,TRBV7-8,CASSLAVEWGPDTQYF,TGTGCCAGCAGCTTAGCAGTAGAATGGGGACCAGATACGCAGTATTTT
TRBJ1-5,-,-,TRBV7-9,CASSSRNQPQHF,TGTGCCAGCAGTTCGAGGAATCAGCCCCAGCATTTT
TRBJ2-3,-,many,TRBV20-1,CSASLGSPRQYF,TGCAGTGCTAGTTTAGGGTCGCCTCGACAGTATTTT
TRBJ2-1,TRBD2,many,TRBV29-1,CSVSGLAGWEQFF,TGCAGCGTTTCAGGACTAGCGGGATGGGAGCAGTTCTTC
TRBJ2-7,-,-,TRBV5-5,CASSLEYEQCF,TGTGCCAGCAGCTTGGAGTACGAGCAGTGCTTC
TRBJ2-7,TRBD2,few,TRBV5-1,CASSWGLAGGPSEQYF,TGCGCCAGCAGCTGGGGACTAGCGGGAGGCCCATCCGAGCAGTACTTC
TRBJ1-5,-,many,TRBV9,CASSVATPTKMGNQPQHF,TGTGCCAGCAGCGTAGCCACACCTACAAAGATGGGGAATCAGCCCCAGCATTTT
TRBJ2-1,TRBD2,few,TRBV20-1,CSARDGKRDRNEQFF,TGCAGTGCTAGAGATGGTAAGCGGGATCGCAATGAGCAGTTCTTC
TRBJ2-1,-,many,TRBV20-1,CSAKSGEIHEQFF,TGCAGTGCCAAATCCGGAGAGATCCATGAGCAGTTCTTC
TRBJ2-5,-,few,TRBV12-3/TRBV12-4,CASRWGEETQYF,TGTGCCAGCAGATGGGGGGAAGAGACCCAGTACTTC
TRBJ1-6,-,many,TRBV20-1,CSAIRGMPVHNSPLHF,TGCAGTGCTATAAGAGGAATGCCAGTTCACAATTCACCCCTCCACTTT
TRBJ1-3,TRBD1,-,TRBV29-1,CSVIPTGDTGNTIYF,TGCAGCGTAATCCCGACAGGGGACACTGGAAACACCATATATTTT
TRBJ2-5,-,many,TRBV5-1,CASRIKETQYF,TGCGCCAGCAGGATTAAAGAGACCCAGTACTTC
TRBJ2-4,-,-,TRBV20-1,CSARERLMISAKNIQYF,TGCAGTGCTAGAGAGCGCCTAATGATTTCAGCCAAAAACATTCAGTACTTC
TRBJ2-1,TRBD2,few,TRBV19,CASSISGYGASGRGEQFF,TGTGCCAGTAGTATATCTGGATACGGGGCTAGCGGGAGAGGTGAGCAGTTCTTC
TRBJ2-2,-,few,TRBV7-6,CASSLAQATGELFF,TGTGCCAGCAGCTTGGCCCAGGCGACCGGGGAGCTGTTTTTT
TRBJ2-1,TRBD2,-,TRBV12-3/TRBV12-4,CASSNPSGRFINNEQFF,TGTGCCAGCAGTAATCCTAGCGGGAGGTTTATAAACAATGAGCAGTTCTTC
TRBJ2-7,-,few,TRBV29-1,CSVVLGPYYEQYF,TGCAGCGTTGTGTTGGGCCCCTACTACGAGCAGTACTTC
TRBJ1-4,-,few,TRBV15,CATSRDLGDEKLFF,TGTGCCACCAGCAGAGATCTGGGGGACGAAAAACTGTTTTTT
TRBJ2-7,-,-,TRBV20-1,CSAKVSWYSYEQYF,TGCAGTGCTAAGGTTTCGTGGTACTCCTACGAGCAGTACTTC
TRBJ2-7,TRBD2,many,TRBV20-1,CSARGSGGEGSYEQYF,TGCAGTGCTAGGGGTTCTGGCGGGGAGGGGTCCTACGAGCAGTACTTC
TRBJ2-4,-,few,TRBV7-3,CASSPTSGSNGNIQYF,TGTGCCAGCAGCCCAACAAGCGGGTCCAACGGGAACATTCAGTACTTC
TRBJ1-2,TRBD1,many,TRBV28,CASRLLDRGYGYTF,TGTGCCAGCAGATTATTGGACAGGGGGTATGGCTACACCTTC
TRBJ2-2,-,-,TRBV5-1,CASSPGGQGGELFF,TGCGCCAGCAGCCCCGGAGGCCAGGGAGGGGAGCTGTTTTTT
TRBJ1-5,-,few,TRBV7-9,CASSFKDQPQHF,TGTGCCAGCAGCTTTAAAGATCAGCCCCAGCATTTT
TRBJ2-5,-,many,TRBV20-1,CSFLASDGEETQYF,TGCAGTTTCCTAGCTAGCGACGGGGAAGAGACCCAGTACTTC
TRBJ2-1,-,many,TRBV5-1,CASSLGTASYNEQFF,TGCGCCAGCAGCTTGGGGACGGCCTCCTACAATGAGCAGTTCTTC
TRBJ2-7,TRBD2,few,TRBV7-2,CASSFGTSGRRGKYF,TGTGCCAGCAGCTTTGGGACTAGCGGGAGAAGAGGGAAGTACTTC
TRBJ1-2,-,many,TRBV29-1,CSVWGSRTNYGYTF,TGCAGCGTTTGGGGAAGTCGTACCAACTATGGCTACACCTTC
TRBJ2-7,TRBD1,few,TRBV15,CATSRALDRGYSIYEQYF,TGTGCCACCAGCAGAGCTTTGGACAGGGGGTATTCCATCTACGAGCAGTACTTC